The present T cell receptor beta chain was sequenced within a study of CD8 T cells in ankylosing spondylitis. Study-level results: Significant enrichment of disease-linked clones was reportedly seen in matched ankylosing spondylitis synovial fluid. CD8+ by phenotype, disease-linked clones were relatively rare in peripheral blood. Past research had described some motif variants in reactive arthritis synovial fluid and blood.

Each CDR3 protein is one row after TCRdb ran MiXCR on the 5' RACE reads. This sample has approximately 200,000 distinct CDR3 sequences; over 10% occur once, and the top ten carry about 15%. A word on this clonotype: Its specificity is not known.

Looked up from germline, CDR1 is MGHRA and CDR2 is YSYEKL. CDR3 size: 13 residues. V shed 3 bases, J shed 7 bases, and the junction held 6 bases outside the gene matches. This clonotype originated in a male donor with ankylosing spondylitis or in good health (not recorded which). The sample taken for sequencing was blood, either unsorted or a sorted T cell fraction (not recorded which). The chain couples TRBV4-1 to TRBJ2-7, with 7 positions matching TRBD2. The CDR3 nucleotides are TGCGCCAGCAGCCAGTATACTAGCGAGGAGCAGTACTTC. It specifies CASSQYTSEEQYF.